This TCR beta chain was sequenced during a study of blood T cell repertoires in COVID-19. Only in-frame clones appear in the TCRdb table, and some are missing; sequencing was by immunoSEQ multiplex PCR. Of approximately 200,000 clones in the sample, less than 90% were seen once. Trimming took 7 bases from V and 0 from J, leaving 13 bases between them. CDR3 size: 14 residues. CDR1 is SNHLY and CDR2 is FYNNEI in the germline V gene. The rearrangement links TRBV2 to TRBJ2-7; possibly TRBD2 for D (5 bases). The sequencing sample was made of PBMCs or T cells enriched from blood (not recorded which). The TCR was taken from a woman aged 30 to 39 who had been exposed to COVID-19. Here the CDR3 reads CASTALEGSYEQYF. Here the CDR3 DNA reads TGTGCCAGCACCGCCCTAGAGGGCTCCTACGAGCAGTACTTC.